This TCR beta chain was recorded in a study of cytomegalovirus exposure and HLA in healthy donors. Germline CDR1 reads SGDLS; CDR2 reads YYNGEE. The V gene lost 2 bases and the J gene lost 8 bases, with 16 bases spanning the gap. CDR3 length equals 15 residues. The repertoire was sequenced with immunoSEQ multiplex PCR; TCRdb's copy has only in-frame clones and lacks some. Of under 250,000 clones listed, about 87% are singletons. Sequenced material: PBMCs. This chain joins TRBV9 and TRBJ1-4, with D perhaps TRBD1 (6 bases). This clonotype was obtained from a man younger than 35 in good health and CMV-seronegative. The CDR3 here is CASSVTGSDREKLFF. CDR3 bases: TGTGCCAGCAGCGTTACAGGGTCGGACCGGGAAAAACTGTTTTTT.